This record looks at one T cell receptor (beta chain) sequence and its context. The antigen is unknown. The time point: newly diagnosed GD, antithyroid drugs for less than 3 months. PBMC RNA was the source of the TCR library. V was clipped by 5 bases and J by 2 bases; unmatched bases: 8. This CDR3 has 16 amino acids. Germline lookup yields CDR1 MDHEN and CDR2 SYDVKM. Building of the TCR beta libraries involved iRepertoire HTBI primers and Arm-PCR of CDR3 regions. MiXCR, applied by TCRdb to the multiplex PCR reads, yields one record per CDR3 protein. The sample holds 400,000 to 500,000 distinct CDR3 sequences; 15% are singletons and the top ten take about 8.3%. This sample was taken from a study of regulatory T cells in long-lasting Graves disease. Study as a whole: Graves' cases, newly diagnosed, had used antithyroid drugs under 3 months.

General observations from the study: Clonotypes that were public and shared totalled approximately 3,000 in persistent patients versus over 800 in new patients.

These data also formed part of another study, on T cells in Graves' hyperthyroidism and ophthalmopathy. From that paper: The TCR CDR3 first-round RT-PCR relied on the HTBI primer set. The model predicted ophthalmopathy a median about 6.6 months before onset.

The starting material was peripheral blood mononuclear cells (PBMCs), obtained at new diagnosis, from a patient treated with antithyroid drugs. The TCR originated in a woman aged 35 to 49 with Graves disease. The gene calls are TRBV28 and TRBJ2-2; 7 nucleotides line up with TRBD2. This CDR3 reads CASSVNWDYNTGELFF. DNA of the CDR3: TGTGCCAGCAGTGTGAACTGGGACTACAACACCGGGGAGCTGTTTTTT. Using reference TRBV28 and TRBJ2-2 for the parts outside the CDR3, the full variable domain is DVKVTQSSRYLVKRTGEKVFLECVQDMDHENMFWYRQDPGLGLRLIYFSYDVKMKEKGDIPEGYSVSREKKERFSLILESASTNQTSMYLCASSVNWDYNTGELFFGEGSRLTVL.